This TCR beta chain stems from a study of T cell repertoires in cytomegalovirus infection. Whole-study context: CMV epitopes used comprised recently identified HLA-C-restricted ones and well-studied HLA-B-restricted ones. Indications came from public TCR beta signatures; they pointed to CMV infection and to a matching HLA type. Whole-study results and caveats: CMV-specific TCR beta clonotypes restricted by HLA-C dominated the ex vivo response. Based on cumulative public TCR beta family frequency, carriers of CMV plus the relevant HLA were identified.

The ends were cut back, 5 bases at V and 4 bases at J, with 15 bases in the middle. The CDR3 spans 15 residues. Germline CDR1 reads ENHRY; CDR2 reads SYGVKD. This clonotype was recorded a few times. Its cognate antigen is unknown. TCRdb recomputed calls from the reads with MiXCR, one row per CDR3 protein. The sample holds roughly 500,000 distinct CDR3 sequences; around 35% are singletons and the top ten take 17%. The clonotype originates from a human donor in good health (CMV status not recorded). Some clones in this sample may be carry-over from other donors' samples. Material: cultured PBMCs, obtained from culture after CMV antigen stimulation. The rearrangement joins TRBV10-3 to TRBJ1-3; D is perhaps TRBD1 (6 bases). CDR3 in amino acids: CAISKQGDNGNTIYF. The CDR3 coding sequence is TGTGCCATCAGTAAACAGGGAGATAACGGAAACACCATATATTTT.